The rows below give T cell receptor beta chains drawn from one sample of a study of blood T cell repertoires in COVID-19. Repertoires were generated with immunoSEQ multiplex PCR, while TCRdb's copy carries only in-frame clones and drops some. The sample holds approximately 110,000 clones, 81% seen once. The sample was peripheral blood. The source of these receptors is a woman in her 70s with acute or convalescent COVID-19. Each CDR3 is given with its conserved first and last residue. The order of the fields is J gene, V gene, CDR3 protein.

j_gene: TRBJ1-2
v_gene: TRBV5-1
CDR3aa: CASSWTGQGDGYTF

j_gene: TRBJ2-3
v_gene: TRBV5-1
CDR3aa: CASSLQVGTDTQYF

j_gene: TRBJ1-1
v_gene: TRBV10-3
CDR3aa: CATLRGDGNTEAFF

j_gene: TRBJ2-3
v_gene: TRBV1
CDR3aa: CTSSQDHRGTSAYTDTQYF

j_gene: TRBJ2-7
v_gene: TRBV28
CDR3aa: CASSYGGTGWREQYF

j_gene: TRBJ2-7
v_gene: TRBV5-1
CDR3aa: CASSLLTDANYEQYF

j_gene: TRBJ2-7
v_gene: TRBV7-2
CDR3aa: CASNEGASGIYEQYF

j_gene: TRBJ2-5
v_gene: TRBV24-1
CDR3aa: CATSEPPPGRGGETQYF

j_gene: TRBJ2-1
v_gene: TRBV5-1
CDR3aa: CASSLGQGGNEQFF

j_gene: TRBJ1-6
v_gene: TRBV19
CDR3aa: CASSIGTENSPLHF

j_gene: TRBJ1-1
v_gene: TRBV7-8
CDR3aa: CASSLTGDTEAFF

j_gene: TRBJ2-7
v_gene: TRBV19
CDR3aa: CASSTQGSEQYF

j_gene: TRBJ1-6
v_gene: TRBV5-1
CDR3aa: CASRDSQNSPLHF

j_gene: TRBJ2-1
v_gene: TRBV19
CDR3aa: CASSIPGLAQYNEQFF

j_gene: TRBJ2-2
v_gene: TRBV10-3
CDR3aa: CAISPGGSPTGELFF

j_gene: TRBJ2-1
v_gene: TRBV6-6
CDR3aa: CASSYRTDSYNEQFF

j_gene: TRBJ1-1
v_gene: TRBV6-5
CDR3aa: CASRPTGGTEAFF

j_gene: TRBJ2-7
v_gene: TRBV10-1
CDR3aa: CASSDRGNEQYF

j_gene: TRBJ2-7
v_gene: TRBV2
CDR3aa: CASRRGVTHEQYF

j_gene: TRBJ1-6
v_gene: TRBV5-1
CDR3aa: CASSGGQDNSPLHF

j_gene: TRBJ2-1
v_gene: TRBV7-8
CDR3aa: CASSPGLAGGYGQFF

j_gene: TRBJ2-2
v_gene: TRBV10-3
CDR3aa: CAIRQGNTGELFF

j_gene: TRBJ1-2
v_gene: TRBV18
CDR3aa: CASSPSGHANYGYTF

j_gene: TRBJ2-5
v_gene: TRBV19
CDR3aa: CASLDRAGETQYF

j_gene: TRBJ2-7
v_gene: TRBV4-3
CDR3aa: CASSHRYGDAYEQYF

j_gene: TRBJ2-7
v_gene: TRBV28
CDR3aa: CASSPPSGAVYEQYF

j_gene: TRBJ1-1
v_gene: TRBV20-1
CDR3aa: CSARAAVEAFF

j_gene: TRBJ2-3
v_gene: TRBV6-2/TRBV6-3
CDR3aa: CASSYSRSTDTQYF

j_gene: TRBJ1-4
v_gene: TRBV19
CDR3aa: CASSTSGQGGVKLFF

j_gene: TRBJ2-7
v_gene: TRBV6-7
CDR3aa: CASIALQSYEQYF

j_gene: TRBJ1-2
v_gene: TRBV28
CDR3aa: CASSFQGANYGYTF

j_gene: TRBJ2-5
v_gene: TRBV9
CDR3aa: CASSAISGRADGETQYF

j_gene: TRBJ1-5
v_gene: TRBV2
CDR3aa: CASSERRGGVQPQHF

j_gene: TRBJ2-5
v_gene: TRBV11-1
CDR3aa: CASSFGGPETQYF

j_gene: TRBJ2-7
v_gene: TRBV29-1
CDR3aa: CSVEGQGWEQYF

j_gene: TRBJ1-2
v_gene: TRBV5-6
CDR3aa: CASSPLDSYGYTF

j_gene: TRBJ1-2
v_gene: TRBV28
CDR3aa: CATENYGYTF

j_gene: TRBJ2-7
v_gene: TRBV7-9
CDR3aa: CASSFGQGYSSEQYF

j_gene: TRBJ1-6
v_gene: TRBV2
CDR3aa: CASKDSYNSPLHF

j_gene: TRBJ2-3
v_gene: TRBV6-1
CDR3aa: CASSGGGGTQYF

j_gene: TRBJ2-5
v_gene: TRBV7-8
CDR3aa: CASSFLGLAGTQETQYF

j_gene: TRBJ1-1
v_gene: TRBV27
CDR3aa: CASSITAMGSTEAFF

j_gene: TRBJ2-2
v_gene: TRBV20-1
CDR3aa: CSASGFGDKNTGELFF

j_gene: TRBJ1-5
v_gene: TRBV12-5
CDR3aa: CASGDHRGVVSNQPQHF

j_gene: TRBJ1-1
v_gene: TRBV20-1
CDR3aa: CSARGAKEAFF

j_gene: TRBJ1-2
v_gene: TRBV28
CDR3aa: CASRVGVNYGYTF

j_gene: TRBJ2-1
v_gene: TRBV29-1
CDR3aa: CSVGASGSGRYNEQFF

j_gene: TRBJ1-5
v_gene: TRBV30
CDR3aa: CAWSDSGQGRQPQHF

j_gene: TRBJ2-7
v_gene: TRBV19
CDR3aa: CASSRDRAYEQYF

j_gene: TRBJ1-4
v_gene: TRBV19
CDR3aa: CASRSPPDRGELFF